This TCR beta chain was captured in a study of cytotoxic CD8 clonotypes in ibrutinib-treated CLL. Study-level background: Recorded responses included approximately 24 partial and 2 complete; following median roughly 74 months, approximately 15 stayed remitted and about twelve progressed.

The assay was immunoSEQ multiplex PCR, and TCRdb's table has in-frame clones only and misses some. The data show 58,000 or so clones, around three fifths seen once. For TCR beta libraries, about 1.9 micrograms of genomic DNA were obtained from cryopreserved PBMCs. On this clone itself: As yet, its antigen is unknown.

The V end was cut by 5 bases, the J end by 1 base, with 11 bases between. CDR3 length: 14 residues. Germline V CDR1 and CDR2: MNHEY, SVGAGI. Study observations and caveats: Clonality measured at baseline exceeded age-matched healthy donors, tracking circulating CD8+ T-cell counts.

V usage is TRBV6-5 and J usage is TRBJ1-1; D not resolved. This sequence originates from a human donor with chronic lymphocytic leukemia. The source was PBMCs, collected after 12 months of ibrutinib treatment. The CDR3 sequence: CASSTPRWNTEAFF. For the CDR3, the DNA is TGTGCCAGCAGTACCCCCCGGTGGAACACTGAAGCTTTCTTT.